The 18 T cell receptor beta chains below come from one sample, sequenced in a study of blood T cell repertoires in COVID-19. Using immunoSEQ multiplex PCR, the repertoire was profiled, and TCRdb retains in-frame clones only, with some absent. This table holds about 200,000 clones, around 89% found once. Source material: PBMCs or T cells enriched from blood (not recorded which). Source of these receptors: a woman under 30 who had recovered from COVID-19.

The J gene is TRBJ1-6, the V gene TRBV28; D not resolved. Germline assignment: CDR1 MDHEN and CDR2 SYDVKM. The V end was cut by 3 bases, the J end by 0 bases, with 9 bases between. The CDR3 extends over 16 amino acids. The CDR3 region has the DNA TGTGCCAGCAGTTTCTTCGTCGGCTCCTATAATTCACCCCTCCACTTT. Encoded protein: CASSFFVGSYNSPLHF.

Only one count was recorded for this clone. The V gene is TRBV9, the J gene TRBJ2-5; TRBD1 is a possible D gene (5 bases). This CDR3 region has 14 residues. Trimming pared 2 bases from V and 2 bases from J, leaving 10 bases between. Germline V gene data show CDR1 as SGDLS and CDR2 as YYNGEE. DNA for the CDR3: TGTGCCAGCAGCGTGGGGCAGGGACAAGAGACCCAGTACTTC. Its translation: CASSVGQGQETQYF.

The CDR3 DNA follows: TGTGCCAGCAGGAAGCCAGGGGTCACAGATACGCAGTATTTT. The encoded protein is CASRKPGVTDTQYF. This chain links TRBV11-2 with TRBJ2-3; tentatively, D is TRBD1 (6 bases). Trimming cost V 6 bases and J 2 bases, with 12 bases left between them. The CDR3 length is 14 residues. CDR1 is SGHAT and CDR2 is FQNNGV in the germline V gene.

The chain joins TRBV6-5 to TRBJ1-6; tentative D call: TRBD1 (5 bases). There are 15 residues in the CDR3. Trimming stripped 10 bases from V and 10 bases from J, with 23 bases between. Germline CDR1 is MNHEY and CDR2 is SVGAGI. The CDR3 DNA reads as TGTGCCATGGGAAGGGCGGGGGGAAGTCGGTCACCCCTCCACTTT. Protein: CAMGRAGGSRSPLHF.

J is TRBJ1-1 and V is TRBV29-1; 7 nucleotides line up with TRBD1. CDR1 and CDR2 (germline): SQVTM, ANQGSEA. V shed 5 bases, J shed 6 bases, and the junction held 12 bases outside the gene matches. This CDR3 is 14 amino acids long. The CDR3 loop is CSVQKGGNSPEAFF. The CDR3 region has the DNA TGCAGCGTTCAAAAAGGGGGCAATTCCCCTGAAGCTTTCTTT. Using reference TRBV29-1 and TRBJ1-1 for the parts outside the CDR3, the full variable domain is SAVISQKPSRDICQRGTSLTIQCQVDSQVTMMFWYRQQPGQSLTLIATANQGSEATYESGFVIDKFPISRPNLTFSTLTVSNMSPEDSSIYLCSVQKGGNSPEAFFGQGTRLTVV.

The chain carries TRBV5-1 and TRBJ2-3, with 12 bases that match TRBD2. The CDR3 has 18 amino acids. J gave up 1 base and V 7 bases, and 13 bases lay outside the gene matches. Germline CDR1 reads SGHRS; CDR2 reads YFSETQ. The CDR3 here is CASGGLAGPGKGTDTQYF. The CDR3 coding sequence is TGCGCCAGCGGCGGACTAGCGGGACCCGGGAAGGGCACAGATACGCAGTATTTT.

The chain employs TRBV27 and TRBJ1-1; D remains unclear. Deletions cut 4 bases from V and 1 base from J, with 10 bases between. CDR1 is MNHEY, CDR2 SMNVEV, per germline (reference sequence). CDR3 length: 14 residues. CDR3 nucleotides: TGTGCCAGCAGTTCCGTTCGGGGGAACACTGAAGCTTTCTTT. It is translated as CASSSVRGNTEAFF.

The chain couples TRBV28 to TRBJ2-1; TRBD1 is a possible D gene (5 bases). CDR1 and CDR2 (germline): MDHEN, SYDVKM. The CDR3 runs 18 residues. The V and J ends lost 3 bases and 5 bases respectively, with 23 bases between them. CDR3 DNA: TGTGCCAGCAGTTTGGCGGCAGGGTCATTTGCCCAAGACAATGAGCAGTTCTTC. Translating it yields CASSLAAGSFAQDNEQFF.

The V call is TRBV7-5, the J call TRBJ1-5; TRBD1 is the table's D call and was not checked against the DNA. TRBV7-5 is flagged as a pseudogene. CDR3 length equals 16 residues. CDR3 nucleotide sequence: TGTGCCAGAAGCTTAGGGGGGACAGGGGGCAATCAGCCCCAGCATTTT. As protein: CARSLGGTGGNQPQHF.

The chain recombines TRBV20-1 with TRBJ2-5; maybe TRBD2 (5 bases). The CDR3 has 14 residues. Germline V CDR1 and CDR2: DFQATT, SNEGSKA (reference sequence). Trimming removed 3 bases at V and 5 bases at J, with 16 bases between. CDR3 coding DNA: TGCAGTGCTAGTAGGGCCCCGCCGGGGGAGACCCAGTACTTC. The encoded protein is CSASRAPPGETQYF.

V is TRBV9 and J is TRBJ2-3, with D maybe TRBD2 (5 bases). The length of the CDR3 is 15 residues. Germline assignment: CDR1 SGDLS and CDR2 YYNGEE. V was pared by 0 bases and J by 2 bases, with 10 bases between. This chain's CDR3 is CASSVGNGVTDTQYF. The DNA for the CDR3 is TGTGCCAGCAGCGTAGGGAACGGGGTCACAGATACGCAGTATTTT.

The chain employs TRBV28 and TRBJ1-5; D unclear. Trimming took 6 bases from V and 7 from J, leaving 10 bases between them. CDR3 length: 12 amino acids. Germline V lookup: CDR1 MDHEN, CDR2 SYDVKM. CDR3 DNA sequence: TGTGCCAGCAGCATTCCAGGACAGCCCCAGCATTTT. Translated: CASSIPGQPQHF.

In its sample, this clone was seen a few times. Other nucleotide sequences in the sample specify the same CDR3. The chain uses TRBV2 and TRBJ2-7, with unresolved D. The CDR3 is 11 amino acids. Per the germline V gene, CDR1 is SNHLY and CDR2 is FYNNEI. Trimming stripped 5 bases from V and 4 bases from J, with 6 bases between. In nucleotides, the CDR3 is TGTGCCAGCAGTCTAAGTTACGAGCAGTACTTC. Amino acid sequence: CASSLSYEQYF.

The rearrangement joins TRBV2 to TRBJ2-3; D may be TRBD2 (6 bases). Germline V lookup: CDR1 SNHLY, CDR2 FYNNEI. V lost 6 bases and J lost 4, with 17 bases in between. The CDR3 has 15 amino acids. This CDR3 reads CASRGLTGHPDTQYF. CDR3 sequence (DNA): TGTGCCAGCAGGGGACTTACCGGACACCCAGATACGCAGTATTTT.

The chain has TRBV5-1 and TRBJ2-3; the D is unclear. Trimming pared 4 bases from V and 2 bases from J, leaving 11 bases between. CDR1 and CDR2 (germline): SGHRS, YFSETQ. The CDR3 loop spans 14 amino acids. In DNA form, the CDR3 reads TGCGCCAGCAGCATCGGGTCGAACACAGATACGCAGTATTTT. Translated: CASSIGSNTDTQYF.

This chain uses TRBV7-2 with TRBJ1-5, with a weak D call TRBD1 (6 bases). Deletions cut 5 bases from V and 2 bases from J, with 13 bases between. CDR1 is SGHTA and CDR2 is FQGNSA in the germline V gene. This CDR3 comprises 15 residues. CDR3: CASSATGVGNQPQHF. DNA for the CDR3: TGTGCCAGCAGCGCGACAGGAGTAGGCAATCAGCCCCAGCATTTT.

The chain couples TRBV6-5 to TRBJ1-6; D is perhaps TRBD1 (5 bases). V lost 0 bases, J lost 7 bases, and 10 bases lay in between. The CDR3 length is 15 residues. Germline values: CDR1 MNHEY, CDR2 SVGAGI. The CDR3 DNA sequence: TGTGCCAGCAGTTACTCGCAGGGAAGCAATTCACCCCTCCACTTT. Encoded protein: CASSYSQGSNSPLHF.

This clone has just one count. The V gene is TRBV12-5, the J gene TRBJ2-5; 7 bases match TRBD1. V lost 7 bases, J lost 5 bases, and 13 bases stayed unmatched. Germline V gene data show CDR1 as LGHNT and CDR2 as FRNRAP. This CDR3 is 15 amino acids long. The CDR3 coding sequence is TGTGCTAGTGCTCGACAGGGCCTGGCTTGGGAGACCCAGTACTTC. Amino acid sequence: CASARQGLAWETQYF.